Listed here are 12 T cell receptor beta chains from one sample, sequenced in a study of blood T cell repertoires in COVID-19. The table came from immunoSEQ multiplex PCR; TCRdb's copy has only in-frame clones and leaves some out. The table has approximately 70,000 clones, about 93% seen once; the top ten hold 7% to 9%. The sequenced material came from peripheral blood. The origin of the receptors is a human donor in a cohort sampled during active COVID-19.

The CDR3 spells CSVETGQDEQYF. The CDR3 bases are TGCAGCGTTGAAACAGGACAGGACGAGCAGTACTTC. The J gene is TRBJ2-7, the V gene TRBV29-1; 7 bases agree with TRBD1. The CDR3 is 12 amino acids. Trimming cost V 2 bases and J 5 bases; bases outside gene matches: 3. Germline V gene sequence: CDR1 SQVTM, CDR2 ANQGSEA.

The count of this clone is one. V is TRBV5-1 and J is TRBJ1-1; D gene ambiguous. The CDR3 runs 15 residues. The germline gives CDR1 SGHRS, CDR2 YFSETQ. V was pared by 0 bases and J by 3 bases, with 12 bases between. CDR3 amino acids: CASSLAGGGDTEAFF. CDR3 nucleotide sequence: TGCGCCAGCAGCTTGGCCGGTGGCGGAGACACTGAAGCTTTCTTT.

The chain links TRBV11-2 to TRBJ2-7; 11 bases map to TRBD2. The CDR3 runs to 16 residues. CDR1 SGHAT and CDR2 FQNNGV come from the germline V gene. Trimming cost V 4 bases and J 3 bases; bases outside gene matches: 8. The CDR3 loop is CASSWATGTSGYEQYF. CDR3 sequence (DNA): TGTGCCAGCAGCTGGGCGACCGGGACTAGCGGCTACGAGCAGTACTTC.

The chain couples TRBV5-5 to TRBJ2-1; 9 bases are shared with TRBD1. The CDR3 consists of 15 residues. The J segment lost 4 bases and the V segment lost 1 base, leaving 3 bases of the junction unmatched. From germline, CDR1 is SGHKS and CDR2 YYEKEE (reference sequence). As DNA, the CDR3 is TGTGCCAGCAGCTTGATCGGGACAGGGTACAATGAGCAGTTCTTC. Translated: CASSLIGTGYNEQFF.

The chain couples TRBV11-2 to TRBJ1-1; D is unclear. Trimming removed 1 base at V and 3 bases at J, with 6 bases between. The CDR3 loop spans 13 amino acids. The germline V gene encodes CDR1 SGHAT and CDR2 FQNNGV. CDR3 in amino acids: CASSLARDTEAFF. Here the CDR3 DNA reads TGTGCCAGCAGCTTAGCACGGGACACTGAAGCTTTCTTT. Drawing the rest from reference TRBV11-2 and TRBJ1-1, the complete variable domain is EAGVAQSPRYKIIEKRQSVAFWCNPISGHATLYWYQQILGQGPKLLIQFQNNGVVDDSQLPKDRFSAERLKGVDSTLKIQPAKLEDSAVYLCASSLARDTEAFFGQGTRLTVV.

V and J are TRBV5-1 and TRBJ1-3; 10 nucleotides line up with TRBD1. J gave up 4 bases and V 7 bases, and 14 bases lay outside the gene matches. The CDR3 is 17 residues long. The germline gives CDR1 SGHRS, CDR2 YFSETQ. The CDR3 is CASSPVRDRGPGNTIYF. Here the CDR3 DNA reads TGCGCCAGCTCCCCTGTCCGGGACAGGGGTCCAGGAAACACCATATATTTT.

V usage is TRBV2 and J usage is TRBJ1-5; a weak D match, TRBD1 (6 bases). Germline-derived CDR1 and CDR2 are SNHLY and FYNNEI. V lost 4 bases to trimming and J lost 9 bases, with 13 bases between them. The CDR3 has 13 amino acids. The CDR3 protein is CASSGAGDPPQHF. CDR3 bases: TGTGCCAGCAGTGGGGCAGGGGACCCGCCCCAGCATTTT. Supplemented by reference TRBV2 and TRBJ1-5, the full variable domain reads EPEVTQTPSHQVTQMGQEVILRCVPISNHLYFYWYRQILGQKVEFLVSFYNNEISEKSEIFDDQFSVERPDGSNFTLKIRSTKLEDSAMYFCASSGAGDPPQHFGDGTRLSIL.

This chain connects TRBV11-3 to TRBJ2-7, with D tentatively TRBD2 (7 bases). Trimming removed 1 base at V and 7 bases at J, with 20 bases between. Germline loops: CDR1 SGHNT, CDR2 YENEEA. This CDR3 region has 16 residues. In DNA form, the CDR3 reads TGTGCCAGCAGCTTAGCTCATGGTGGGGGGGCCGGAGAGCAGTACTTC. It translates to CASSLAHGGGAGEQYF. Full variable domain (outside the CDR3, taken from reference TRBV11-3 and TRBJ2-7): EAGVVQSPRYKIIEKKQPVAFWCNPISGHNTLYWYLQNLGQGPELLIRYENEEAVDDSQLPKDRFSAERLKGVDSTLKIQPAELGDSAVYLCASSLAHGGGAGEQYFGPGTRLTVT.

The chain is built from TRBV7-9 and TRBJ2-2; 7 nucleotides match TRBD1. The length of the CDR3 is 17 residues. V lost 5 bases and J lost 5; bases outside the gene matches: 14. Germline assignment: CDR1 SEHNR and CDR2 FQNEAQ (reference sequence). CDR3 sequence: CASSPRKWGTETGELFF. The CDR3 coding sequence is TGTGCCAGCAGCCCTCGAAAATGGGGGACAGAGACCGGGGAGCTGTTTTTT. Based on the CDR3 plus reference TRBV7-9 and TRBJ2-2, the full variable domain is DTGVSQNPRHKITKRGQNVTFRCDPISEHNRLYWYRQTLGQGPEFLTYFQNEAQLEKSRLLSDRFSAERPKGSFSTLEIQRTEQGDSAMYLCASSPRKWGTETGELFFGEGSRLTVL.

V is TRBV10-2 and J is TRBJ2-1, with TRBD2 matching over 9 bases. The CDR3 totals 14 residues. The germline CDR1 and CDR2 sequences are WSHSY and SAAADI. The ends lost 10 bases at V and 8 bases at J; junction bases unmatched: 12. The CDR3: CAIQIAGVQHEQFF. The CDR3 DNA is TGCGCCATCCAAATAGCGGGGGTGCAACATGAGCAGTTCTTC.

The chain couples TRBV5-1 to TRBJ2-7; 9 nucleotides match TRBD1. Germline CDR1 is SGHRS and CDR2 is YFSETQ. This CDR3 has 15 residues. J was trimmed by 2 bases and V by 2 bases; bases with no gene match: 5. CDR3 in amino acids: CASSLSQGAAYEQYF. The DNA of the CDR3 is TGCGCCAGCAGCTTATCACAGGGGGCTGCCTACGAGCAGTACTTC.

The chain is built from TRBV28 and TRBJ2-7, with TRBD2 identical over 7 bases. CDR3 length equals 14 residues. The germline CDR1 and CDR2 sequences are MDHEN and SYDVKM. The V and J ends lost 5 bases and 2 bases, in that order; junction bases with no gene match: 6. The CDR3, as DNA: TGTGCCAGCAGTAGGCTAGCGGAGACCTACGAGCAGTACTTC. Translated, it gives CASSRLAETYEQYF.